This entry lists 23 T cell receptor beta chains sequenced from one sample in a study of T cell changes during pregnancy in multiple sclerosis. Repertoires were generated with immunoSEQ multiplex PCR, while TCRdb's copy carries only in-frame clones and drops some. The sample has some 48,000 clones, about 93% seen once. The material was CD4+ T cells from peripheral blood mononuclear cells, obtained after pregnancy. The receptors derive from a female donor in good health, enrolled as a control in a pregnancy study.

This clone was counted a single time. The chain recombines TRBV6-5 with TRBJ2-7; D possibly corresponds to TRBD1 (7 bases). From germline, CDR1 is MNHEY and CDR2 SVGAGI. The CDR3 has 13 residues. Trimming took 5 bases from V and 3 from J, leaving 11 bases between them. CDR3 coding DNA: TGTGCCAGCAGTAGACAGGGACTCTACGAGCAGTACTTC. It codes for CASSRQGLYEQYF.

The chain has TRBV19 and TRBJ2-2; TRBD2 might be the D (6 bases). CDR1 is LNHDA, CDR2 SQIVND, per germline (reference sequence). This CDR3 spans 13 amino acids. V lost 7 bases, J lost 6 bases, and 12 bases lay in between. CDR3 sequence: CASKVRGSGELFF. The CDR3 DNA reads as TGTGCCAGTAAGGTTCGGGGGTCCGGGGAGCTGTTTTTT.

This sequence joins TRBV11-2 and TRBJ2-5; 10 bases are shared with TRBD1. The length of the CDR3 is 16 residues. Trimming cost V 4 bases and J 3 bases; bases outside gene matches: 8. CDR1 SGHAT and CDR2 FQNNGV come from the germline V gene. CDR3 sequence: CASSSYTGTGEETQYF. The CDR3 coding sequence is TGTGCCAGCAGCTCTTATACCGGGACAGGGGAAGAGACCCAGTACTTC.

The chain links TRBV6-4 to TRBJ1-1; D gene uncertain. Germline values: CDR1 MRHNA, CDR2 SNTAGT. The V and J ends lost 6 bases and 7 bases respectively, with 15 bases between them. The CDR3 has 13 amino acids. The CDR3 loop is CASRRQGEGEAFF. In nucleotides, the CDR3 is TGTGCCAGCAGGAGACAAGGTGAAGGTGAAGCTTTCTTT.

The chain links TRBV20-1 to TRBJ2-7; a possible D gene is TRBD2 (6 bases). V lost 6 bases and J lost 3, with 9 bases in between. The CDR3 runs to 11 residues. Looked up from germline, CDR1 is DFQATT and CDR2 is SNEGSKA (reference sequence). CDR3 loop: CSARLVYEQYF. CDR3 in DNA: TGCAGTGCCAGACTAGTCTACGAGCAGTACTTC.

The V call is TRBV19, the J call TRBJ2-7; 9 bases line up with TRBD1. The length of the CDR3 is 16 residues. V trimming: 4 bases; J trimming: 0 bases; junction bases outside the gene matches: 7. Germline values: CDR1 LNHDA, CDR2 SQIVND (reference sequence). The CDR3 DNA sequence: TGTGCCAGTAGTACCCCTACAGGGGGCAGCTCCTACGAGCAGTACTTC. Its protein product is CASSTPTGGSSYEQYF.

This clone turned up a few times. The V and J genes are TRBV20-1 and TRBJ1-1; unclear D gene. The V end lost 5 bases, the J end lost 6 bases, and 7 bases lay between the germline ends. This CDR3 comprises 10 residues. Germline assignment: CDR1 DFQATT and CDR2 SNEGSKA (reference sequence). CDR3 in DNA: TGCAGTGCTCTTCAGTCTGAAGCTTTCTTT. It translates to CSALQSEAFF.

The chain joins TRBV5-1 to TRBJ1-4; 9 nucleotides line up with TRBD1. Germline V lookup: CDR1 SGHRS, CDR2 YFSETQ. The ends lost 0 bases at V and 6 bases at J; junction bases unmatched: 9. The CDR3 sequence is 17 residues long. The CDR3 loop reads CASSLGGPGQGDEKLFF. Here the CDR3 DNA reads TGCGCCAGCAGCTTGGGCGGTCCGGGACAGGGCGATGAAAAACTGTTTTTT.

The chain employs TRBV7-2 and TRBJ1-4; the D gene is possibly TRBD1 (5 bases). Per germline, CDR1 SGHTA and CDR2 FQGNSA. Deletions cut 6 bases from V and 2 bases from J, with 13 bases between. The CDR3 is made up of 15 amino acids. The CDR3 DNA reads as TGTGCCAGCAGGATAATCGGGGGGACTAATGAAAAACTGTTTTTT. Amino acid sequence: CASRIIGGTNEKLFF. The whole variable domain, remainder taken from reference TRBV7-2 and TRBJ1-4, is GAGVSQSPSNKVTEKGKDVELRCDPISGHTALYWYRQSLGQGLEFLIYFQGNSAPDKSGLPSDRFSAERTGGSVSTLTIQRTQQEDSAVYLCASRIIGGTNEKLFFGSGTQLSVL.

The table lists this clone with a count of one. The chain has TRBV5-5 and TRBJ2-2; D gene unclear. V was clipped by 2 bases and J by 4 bases, with 6 bases between them. The CDR3 is 13 amino acids. The germline CDR1 and CDR2 sequences are SGHKS and YYEKEE (reference sequence). CDR3 DNA sequence: TGTGCCAGCAGCTTTCCCCTCACCGGGGAGCTGTTTTTT. This translates into CASSFPLTGELFF.

The V call is TRBV7-9, the J call TRBJ1-2; 10 nucleotides match TRBD1. Germline V gene data show CDR1 as SEHNR and CDR2 as FQNEAQ (reference sequence). CDR3 length: 14 residues. The trim removed 6 bases at V and 8 bases at J, leaving 9 bases unmatched. The CDR3 loop reads CASRTGTGVGGYTF. In DNA form, the CDR3 reads TGTGCCAGCAGAACCGGGACAGGGGTAGGAGGCTACACCTTC.

This rearrangement joins TRBV28 to TRBJ2-7; 7 bases align to TRBD2. Germline CDR1 MDHEN, CDR2 SYDVKM. The CDR3 totals 15 residues. V shed 8 bases and J 0 bases; nucleotides not matched to a gene: 10. The CDR3 loop is CASHYSGPSSYEQYF. The CDR3 DNA is TGTGCCAGCCACTATAGCGGGCCAAGCTCCTACGAGCAGTACTTC.

DNA of the CDR3: TGTGCCAGCAGCTCAAAGTCAGGGGGAGAGGGCGAGCAGTACTTC. It encodes CASSSKSGGEGEQYF. The chain recombines TRBV7-9 with TRBJ2-7, with 7 nucleotides matching TRBD1. Trimming at V came to 4 bases and at J to 6 bases, leaving 12 bases not matched to a gene. CDR3 size: 15 residues. The germline gives CDR1 SEHNR, CDR2 FQNEAQ (reference sequence).

V and J are TRBV28 and TRBJ1-2, with 7 bases aligning to TRBD1. After removal of 4 bases from V and 3 bases from J, the junction contained 2 bases not matched to a gene. The CDR3 has 13 residues. Germline values: CDR1 MDHEN, CDR2 SYDVKM. CDR3 bases: TGTGCCAGCAGTTACAGGGGCTACTATGGCTACACCTTC. It translates to CASSYRGYYGYTF.

J is TRBJ2-5 and V is TRBV9; TRBD2 aligns across 9 bases. Trimming at V came to 0 bases and at J to 1 base, leaving 4 bases not matched to a gene. This CDR3 region has 16 residues. In germline, CDR1 is SGDLS, CDR2 YYNGEE. CDR3 coding DNA: TGTGCCAGCAGCGTAGCAGCGGGGGGCATCCAAGAGACCCAGTACTTC. Its translation: CASSVAAGGIQETQYF.

With regard to this clone: Just one base apart from a much larger clone, this may be a read error. This sequence joins TRBV6-5 and TRBJ2-2, with TRBD2 as a possible D gene (5 bases). In germline, CDR1 is MNHEY, CDR2 SVGAGI. V lost 8 bases, J lost 0 bases, and 7 bases lay in between. This CDR3 comprises 13 residues. CDR3 sequence: CASEDSNTGELFF. The CDR3 nucleotides are TGTGCCAGCGAGGACTCGAACACCGGGGAGCTGTTTTTT.

This clone appeared a single time. The genes are TRBV23-1 and TRBJ1-1; 8 bases align to TRBD1. TRBV23-1 belongs to the ORF category, with a function that is uncertain. CDR3 length equals 19 residues. Trimming removed 2 bases from V and 1 base from J; junction bases left unmatched: 15. The CDR3 DNA is TGCGCCAGCAGTCAAGGCCGGGACAGGACGGAGAGGGAGAACACTGAAGCTTTCTTT. This encodes CASSQGRDRTERENTEAFF.

The rearrangement uses TRBV5-6 and TRBJ2-1; 8 nucleotides match TRBD2. V trimming: 0 bases; J trimming: 9 bases; junction bases outside the gene matches: 8. The germline V gene has CDR1 SGHDT and CDR2 YYEEEE. The CDR3 runs to 15 residues. The DNA for the CDR3 is TGTGCCAGCAGCTTGGCCGTGGCGGGGGGCGGTGAGCAGTTCTTC. This translates into CASSLAVAGGGEQFF.

The chain employs TRBV5-1 and TRBJ2-3, with D possibly being TRBD1 (6 bases). The CDR3 has 15 amino acids. CDR1 is SGHRS and CDR2 is YFSETQ in the germline V gene. Trimming removed 0 bases at V and 2 bases at J, with 10 bases between. Written as DNA, the CDR3 is TGCGCCAGCAGCTTGGAGGACAGCGCCACAGATACGCAGTATTTT. Amino acids: CASSLEDSATDTQYF.

V usage is TRBV7-9 and J usage is TRBJ1-1; TRBD1 agrees at 10 bases. V lost 5 bases, J lost 5 bases, and 14 bases stayed unmatched. This CDR3 comprises 17 residues. Germline V lookup: CDR1 SEHNR, CDR2 FQNEAQ (reference sequence). This chain's CDR3 is CASSHASETGGWTEAFF. CDR3 nucleotides: TGTGCCAGCAGCCACGCAAGTGAGACAGGGGGCTGGACTGAAGCTTTCTTT.

The chain is built from TRBV28 and TRBJ2-2; TRBD1 matches 9 bases. Germline lookup yields CDR1 MDHEN and CDR2 SYDVKM. The CDR3 length is 17 residues. Unmatched junction bases numbered 4, after V lost 0 bases and J lost 2 bases. The CDR3 DNA reads TGTGCCAGCAGTTTATGGCGGGACAGGGTTAACACCGGGGAGCTGTTTTTT. This translates into CASSLWRDRVNTGELFF.

The rearrangement uses TRBV7-3 and TRBJ1-4; 7 bases line up with TRBD1. Trimming at V came to 5 bases and at J to 3 bases, leaving 3 bases not matched to a gene. Germline loops: CDR1 SGHTA, CDR2 FQGTGA. This CDR3 region has 14 residues. CDR3 nucleotide sequence: TGTGCCAGCAGCCCAGGGGGGCCTAATGAAAAACTGTTTTTT. Encoded protein: CASSPGGPNEKLFF.

The gene calls are TRBV29-1 and TRBJ1-2, with a tentative D call TRBD1 (6 bases). The CDR3 sequence is 14 residues long. V lost 4 bases and J lost 2, with 14 bases in between. Per the germline V gene, CDR1 is SQVTM and CDR2 is ANQGSEA. CDR3 in amino acids: CSVAVGQLNYGYTF. In DNA form, the CDR3 reads TGCAGCGTTGCCGTAGGACAGCTCAACTATGGCTACACCTTC.